The entry below describes one T cell receptor beta chain. The sample originates from a study of cytomegalovirus exposure and HLA in healthy donors. The ends were cut back, 1 base at V and 4 bases at J, with 12 bases in the middle. The CDR3 covers 15 residues. Per germline, CDR1 MGHRA and CDR2 YSYEKL. Although they were nominally healthy when sampled, donors likely had unrecorded immune exposures. Amplification used 60 Vbeta primers and 13 Jbeta primers. Method: immunoSEQ multiplex PCR; TCRdb's copy keeps in-frame clones and lacks some. The sample totals 150,000 to 250,000 clones. The sample was PBMCs. The chain carries TRBV4-1 and TRBJ2-3, with D possibly TRBD1 on 5 matching bases. The clonotype comes from a boy aged 5-17 years in good health and CMV-seronegative. Here the CDR3 DNA reads TGCGCCAGCAGCCAAGTTGGGGCAGTTTCAGATACGCAGTATTTT. Its translation: CASSQVGAVSDTQYF.